This T cell receptor beta chain was found in a study of T cells in localized non-small cell lung cancer. The study, taken as a whole, reports: It remains possible that heterogeneity exists, since only one tumor region was sequenced. Within adjacent lung there appeared a median about 54 of the top 100 tumor clones. Overall survival was longer when the density of T cells in the blood was higher. Peak T cell clonality was found in uninvolved adjacent lung, exceeding tumor.

The method was immunoSEQ multiplex PCR; TCRdb's version includes in-frame clones alone and lacks a portion of them. The sample lists more than 15,000 clones, approximately 90% occurring once. The V end lost 4 bases, the J end lost 5 bases, and 9 bases lay between the germline ends. The CDR3 covers 13 residues. Germline V gene data show CDR1 as LNHDA and CDR2 as SQIVND (reference sequence). For this clone: The target antigen is unknown.

V and J are TRBV19 and TRBJ1-5, with D unclear. The receptor was isolated from a male donor at least 60 years old with stage II squamous cell lung carcinoma. Specimen: peripheral blood, collected before any cancer treatment. The CDR3 coding sequence is TGTGCCAGTAGTACGGTGGTCGATCAGCCCCAGCATTTT. Amino acid sequence: CASSTVVDQPQHF.